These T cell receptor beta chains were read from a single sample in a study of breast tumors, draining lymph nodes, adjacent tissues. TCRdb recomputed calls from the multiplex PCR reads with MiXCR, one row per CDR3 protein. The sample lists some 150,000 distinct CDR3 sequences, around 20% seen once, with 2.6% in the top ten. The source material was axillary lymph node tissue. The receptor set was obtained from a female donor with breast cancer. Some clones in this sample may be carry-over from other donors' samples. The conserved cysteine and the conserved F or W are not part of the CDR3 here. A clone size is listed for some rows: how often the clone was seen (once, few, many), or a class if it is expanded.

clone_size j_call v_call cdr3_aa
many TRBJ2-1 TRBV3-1 ASSRDEGFSYNEQF
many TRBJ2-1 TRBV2 ASRPGLADLHEQF
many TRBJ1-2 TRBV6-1 ASSDWGANYGYT
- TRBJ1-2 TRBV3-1 ASSQGRTFAYGYT
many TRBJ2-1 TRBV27 ASSSPGANEQF
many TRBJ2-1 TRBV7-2 ASRPGGEGNEQF
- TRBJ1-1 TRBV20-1 SARVPLTGNTEAF
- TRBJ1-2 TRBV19 ASTQDGTFYGYT
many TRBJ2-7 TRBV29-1 SATGTNLYEQY
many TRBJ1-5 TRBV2 ASSEVGTDNQPQH
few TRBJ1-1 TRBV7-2 ASSLKGGTEAF
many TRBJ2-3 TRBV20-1 SASGTSGRGGTQY
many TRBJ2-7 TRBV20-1 SARQQGSYEQY
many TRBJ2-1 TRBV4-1 ASSQAGGDSYNEQF
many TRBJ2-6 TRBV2 ASKRSRTATSSGANVLT
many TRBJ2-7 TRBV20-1 SARALGARPYEQY
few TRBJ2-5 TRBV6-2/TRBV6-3 ASRSGLAVNQETQY
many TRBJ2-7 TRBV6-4 ASSDASGTVAGEQY
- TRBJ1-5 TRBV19 ARSRQGVNNQPQH
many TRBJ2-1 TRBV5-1 ASSPEGGSYNEQF
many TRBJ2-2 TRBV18 ASSPRQGTGELF
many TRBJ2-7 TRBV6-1 ASGRYNEQY
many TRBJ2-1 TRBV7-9 ASSSLNEQF
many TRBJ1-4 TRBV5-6 ASSRDKGEKLF
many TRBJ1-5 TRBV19 ASSIMAGQGNQPQH
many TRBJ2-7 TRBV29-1 SVEETYEQY
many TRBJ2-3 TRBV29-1 SVGTSGSSTDTQY
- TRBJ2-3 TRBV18 ASSPTGGTQY
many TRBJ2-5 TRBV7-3 ASSPGGGAQETQY
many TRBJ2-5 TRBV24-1 ATSGPGSYQETQY
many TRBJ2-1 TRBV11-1 ASTMSGTSLKNEQF
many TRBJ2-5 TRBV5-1 ASSPFPVYQETQY
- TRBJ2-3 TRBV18 ASSHAASGTDTQY
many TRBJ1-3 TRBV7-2 ASSSKTGGGNTIY
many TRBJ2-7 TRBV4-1 ASSHGTNYEQY
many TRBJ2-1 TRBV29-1 SVSGGGGEQF
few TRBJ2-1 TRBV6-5 ASSNSGSIYNEQF
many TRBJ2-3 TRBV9 ASSAHGRTGLGVTDTQY
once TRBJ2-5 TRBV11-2 ASSSRGGQETQY